Only a few counts were recorded for the clone carrying this TCR beta chain. As yet, its antigen is unknown. These data belong to a study of cytomegalovirus exposure and HLA in healthy donors. Amplification used 60 Vbeta primers and 13 Jbeta primers. The protocol was immunoSEQ multiplex PCR, while the TCRdb copy is restricted to in-frame clones and leaves out a portion. The table includes 120,000 or so clones, about 73% detected once. V was trimmed by 5 bases and J by 1 base, leaving 15 bases between them. Germline CDR1 SGHKS, CDR2 YYEKEE (reference sequence). CDR3 length equals 15 residues. General observations from the study: Later analysis associated a missense DCLRE1C variant with TCR beta V- and J-gene trimming. In an earlier analysis, in 540 or so donors, most V segments appeared productive either ~87% or ~30% of the time.

The sequence derives from a middle-aged woman in good health and CMV-seronegative. Sequencing used PBMCs. The chain couples TRBV5-5 to TRBJ1-1; a possible D gene is TRBD1 (5 bases). For the CDR3, the DNA is TGTGCCAGCAGAACTATAACGCAGGGGAACACTGAAGCTTTCTTT. Its protein is CASRTITQGNTEAFF.